Listed here are 10 T cell receptor beta chains from one sample, sequenced in a study of OX40 agonist ivuxolimab in advanced cancers. TCRdb keeps only in-frame clones here, not all; method: immunoSEQ multiplex PCR. The table lists some 31,000 clones, 65% to 80% of them singletons. The sequencing used CD4+ or CD8+ T cells sorted from blood, collected in a trial of the OX40 agonist ivuxolimab. The source is an adult with an advanced solid tumor such as melanoma, head and neck, liver or kidney cancer.

The genes are TRBV7-2 and TRBJ1-3; perhaps TRBD1 as D (6 bases). The V gene's germline CDR1 is SGHTA and CDR2 FQGNSA. Trimming pared 2 bases from V and 3 bases from J, leaving 11 bases between. The CDR3 is made up of 15 amino acids. The DNA of the CDR3 is TGTGCCAGCAGCTTACCGTCAGGGGTTGGAAACACCATATATTTT. Protein sequence: CASSLPSGVGNTIYF.

The chain links TRBV19 to TRBJ1-5; possibly TRBD1 for D (6 bases). V shed 7 bases and J shed 0 bases, with 10 bases lying between them. The CDR3 runs 14 residues. The V gene's germline CDR1 is LNHDA and CDR2 SQIVND (reference sequence). CDR3 loop: CASTGGYSNQPQHF. The CDR3 bases are TGTGCCAGTACCGGGGGCTATAGCAATCAGCCCCAGCATTTT.

V and J are TRBV4-1 and TRBJ1-4, with a weak D call TRBD1 (6 bases). Trimming took 3 bases from V and 7 from J, leaving 18 bases between them. The germline CDR1 and CDR2 sequences are MGHRA and YSYEKL. This CDR3 has 16 amino acids. The CDR3 spells CASSQNTWGLGEKLFF. CDR3 bases: TGCGCCAGCAGCCAGAATACATGGGGGCTGGGTGAAAAACTGTTTTTT.

This chain joins TRBV9 and TRBJ2-3, with D possibly being TRBD1 (6 bases). V dropped 3 bases and J dropped 6 bases, with 14 bases sitting between them. Germline V gene data show CDR1 as SGDLS and CDR2 as YYNGEE. This CDR3 comprises 14 residues. The CDR3 DNA reads TGTGCCAGCAGCGCCTTTCCAGGGGCCGATACGCAGTATTTT. This sequence encodes CASSAFPGADTQYF.

The gene calls are TRBV5-1 and TRBJ2-7; D is perhaps TRBD2 (6 bases). CDR1 is SGHRS, CDR2 YFSETQ, per germline. The germline V and J ends were trimmed by 0 bases and 5 bases, with 15 bases remaining between them. CDR3 size: 15 residues. CDR3 region: CASSLGGDPWDEQYF. The CDR3 DNA is TGCGCCAGCAGCTTGGGGGGGGACCCCTGGGACGAGCAGTACTTC.

This clone turned up a few times. The chain joins TRBV5-1 to TRBJ2-7; 7 nucleotides agree with TRBD1. Germline CDR1 is SGHRS and CDR2 is YFSETQ. V lost 4 bases and J lost 2; bases outside the gene matches: 3. The CDR3 is made up of 13 amino acids. The CDR3 spells CASSEQGTYEQYF. DNA of the CDR3: TGCGCCAGCAGCGAACAGGGGACCTACGAGCAGTACTTC.

The rearrangement links TRBV19 to TRBJ2-5; TRBD1 agrees at 11 bases. The J call may be mistaken, given a closer DNA end match to TRBJ2-7. Germline V lookup: CDR1 LNHDA, CDR2 SQIVND (reference sequence). The CDR3 consists of 15 residues. This chain's CDR3 is CASRPSDRGQHEQYF. The CDR3 nucleotides are TGTGCCAGTAGACCTTCGGACAGGGGGCAACACGAGCAGTACTTC.

The chain is built from TRBV14 and TRBJ2-5; D perhaps matches TRBD2 (7 bases). Near its end, the DNA agrees better with TRBJ2-7, so the J call may be wrong. CDR1 and CDR2 from the germline V gene are SGHDN and FVKESK. The CDR3 consists of 15 residues. Written as DNA, the CDR3 is TGTGCCAGCAGCCCCGAGGGGGGGATCACCTACGAGCAGTACTTC. Protein: CASSPEGGITYEQYF.

The V gene is TRBV7-2, the J gene TRBJ1-5; D might be TRBD1 (6 bases). Trimming took off 1 base at V and 7 bases at J, with 14 bases between the two ends. The CDR3 loop spans 15 amino acids. CDR1 and CDR2 (germline): SGHTA, FQGNSA. CDR3 DNA sequence: TGTGCCAGCAGCTTAGATGGCACGACAGGACAGCCCCAGCATTTT. Its translation is CASSLDGTTGQPQHF. The full variable domain, rest sourced from reference TRBV7-2 and TRBJ1-5, is GAGVSQSPSNKVTEKGKDVELRCDPISGHTALYWYRQSLGQGLEFLIYFQGNSAPDKSGLPSDRFSAERTGGSVSTLTIQRTQQEDSAVYLCASSLDGTTGQPQHFGDGTRLSIL.

The gene calls are TRBV9 and TRBJ1-1; 7 nucleotides line up with TRBD1. This CDR3 comprises 15 residues. The J segment lost 0 bases and the V segment lost 3 bases, leaving 5 bases of the junction unmatched. Germline CDR1 SGDLS, CDR2 YYNGEE. The CDR3 loop reads CASSARQGLNTEAFF. Here the CDR3 DNA reads TGTGCCAGCAGCGCCCGACAGGGTCTGAACACTGAAGCTTTCTTT.